Sequencing of this T cell receptor beta chain was carried out in a study of blood T cell repertoires in COVID-19. Study at large: There were acute and convalescent COVID-19 samples, and they came from the United States, Italy and Spain. PBMCs, B-cell-depleted T cells, or T cells provided the cDNA or gDNA that made up the material.

CDR3 size: 14 residues. Germline V lookup: CDR1 GTSNPN, CDR2 SVGIG (reference sequence). Trimming removed 2 bases from V and 3 bases from J, with 11 bases in between. Authors' methods: Reference gene primer amplification gave estimated nucleated cell counts. Sequenced by immunoSEQ multiplex PCR; TCRdb stores in-frame clones only, minus some. Clone size and V and J calls were adopted from that table, with D and trimming inferred from the DNA. The table records some 100,000 clones, 82% of them present only once. The origin of this receptor is a man aged 50 to 60 with active or convalescent COVID-19. The sample taken for sequencing was peripheral blood. V and J are TRBV30 and TRBJ1-5; D possibly corresponds to TRBD1 (6 bases). The CDR3 sequence: CAWSRTDYNQPQHF. The CDR3 bases are TGTGCCTGGAGTCGGACAGACTACAATCAGCCCCAGCATTTT.